The sequence of this TCR beta chain was determined in a study of beta chain features in type 1 diabetes. With respect to this clone: Its antigen is as yet unknown.

The ends lost 4 bases at V and 8 bases at J; junction bases unmatched: 11. The CDR3 runs to 15 residues. Germline CDR1 SGHRS, CDR2 YFSETQ. The authors reverse transcribed all of the isolated RNA, so sequencing captured expressed TCRB transcripts. Profiled with immunoSEQ multiplex PCR; TCRdb holds only in-frame clones, not every one. The table shows about 270,000 clones, with about 13% occurring only once. All sorted populations exceeded 95% purity. General observations from the study: TCRB CDR3s were moderately but significantly shorter in Type 1 diabetes patients in all four CD4+ subsets. Within patients, naive, central memory and Treg TCRB repertoires seemed more similar than within healthy donors.

The sequencing sample was made of naive CD4+ T cells from blood. The chain is built from TRBV5-1 and TRBJ2-1, with 8 nucleotides matching TRBD2. This TCR was recovered from a man aged 25-40 years with type 1 diabetes. The CDR3 protein is CASSREREGLDEQFF. DNA for the CDR3: TGCGCCAGCAGCCGGGAACGGGAGGGCCTGGATGAGCAGTTCTTC.